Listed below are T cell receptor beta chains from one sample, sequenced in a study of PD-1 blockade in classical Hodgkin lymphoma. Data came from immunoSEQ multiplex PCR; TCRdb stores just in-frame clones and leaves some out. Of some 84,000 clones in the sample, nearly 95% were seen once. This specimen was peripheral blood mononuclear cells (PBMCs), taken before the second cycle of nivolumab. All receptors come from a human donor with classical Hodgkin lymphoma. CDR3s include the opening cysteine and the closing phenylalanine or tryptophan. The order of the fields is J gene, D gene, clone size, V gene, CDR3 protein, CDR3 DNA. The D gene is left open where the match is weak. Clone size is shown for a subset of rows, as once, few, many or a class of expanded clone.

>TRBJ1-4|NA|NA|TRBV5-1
CASSPGHNSQALNEKLFF
TGCGCCAGCAGCCCAGGACATAACTCCCAGGCGCTAAATGAAAAACTGTTTTTT
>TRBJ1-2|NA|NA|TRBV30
CAWRRQLVGGYTF
TGTGCCTGGAGGCGTCAGCTGGTCGGTGGCTACACCTTC
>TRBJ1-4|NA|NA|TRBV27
CASSDGDGPATNEKLFF
TGTGCCAGCAGCGACGGTGACGGTCCTGCAACTAATGAAAAACTGTTTTTT
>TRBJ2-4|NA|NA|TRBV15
CATSNRGGLGAKNIQYF
TGTGCCACCAGCAACAGGGGGGGGCTGGGTGCCAAAAACATTCAGTACTTC
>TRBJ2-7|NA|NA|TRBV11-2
CASSLSSWNSYEQYF
TGTGCCAGCAGCTTATCATCATGGAACTCCTACGAGCAGTACTTC
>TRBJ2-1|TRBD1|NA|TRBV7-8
CASSLRQGSYNEQFF
TGTGCCAGCAGCTTAAGACAGGGGTCCTACAATGAGCAGTTCTTC
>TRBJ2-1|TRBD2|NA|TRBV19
CASSTGTTVSYNEQFF
TGTGCCAGTAGTACCGGGACTACAGTCTCCTACAATGAGCAGTTCTTC
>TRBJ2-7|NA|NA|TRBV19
CASKSDRSSYEQYF
TGTGCCAGTAAATCGGACCGGAGCTCCTACGAGCAGTACTTC
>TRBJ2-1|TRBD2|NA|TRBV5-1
CASSSQTSGIDYNEQFF
TGCGCCAGCAGCTCTCAGACTAGCGGGATAGACTACAATGAGCAGTTCTTC
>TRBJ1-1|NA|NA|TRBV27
CASSTPLGTEAFF
TGTGCCAGCAGTACGCCGTTGGGCACTGAAGCTTTCTTT
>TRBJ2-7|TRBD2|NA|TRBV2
CASSEVGLASAYEQYF
TGTGCCAGCAGTGAAGTGGGACTAGCGTCCGCCTACGAGCAGTACTTC
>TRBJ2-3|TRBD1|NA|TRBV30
CAWIGTGGTDTQYF
TGTGCCTGGATCGGGACAGGAGGCACAGATACGCAGTATTTT
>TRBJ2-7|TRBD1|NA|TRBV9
CASSTRDRRYEQYF
TGTGCCAGCAGCACGCGGGACAGGCGCTACGAGCAGTACTTC
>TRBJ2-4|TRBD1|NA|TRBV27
CASSSRTGLAKNIQYF
TGTGCCAGCAGTTCCCGGACAGGGTTAGCCAAAAACATTCAGTACTTC
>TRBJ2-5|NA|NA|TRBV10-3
CAISESRGETQYF
TGTGCCATCAGTGAGTCAAGAGGCGAGACCCAGTACTTC
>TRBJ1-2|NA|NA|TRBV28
CASSLHPRGYDYGYTF
TGTGCCAGCAGTTTACATCCCCGGGGGTACGACTATGGCTACACCTTC
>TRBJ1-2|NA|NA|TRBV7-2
CASSLAAGVDYGYTF
TGTGCCAGCAGCTTAGCTGCAGGGGTGGACTATGGCTACACCTTC
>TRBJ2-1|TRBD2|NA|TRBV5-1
CASSSPGLAGAGSYNEQFF
TGCGCCAGCAGCTCGCCGGGACTAGCGGGAGCGGGGTCCTACAATGAGCAGTTCTTC
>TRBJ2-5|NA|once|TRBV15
CATSRDLSEETQYF
TGTGCCACCAGCAGAGATTTATCAGAAGAGACCCAGTACTTC
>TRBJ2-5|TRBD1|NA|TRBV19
CASSIMGQGGRETQYF
TGTGCCAGTAGTATAATGGGACAGGGTGGTCGGGAGACCCAGTACTTC
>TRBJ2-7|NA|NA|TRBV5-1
CASSLEAGTPYEQYF
TGCGCCAGCAGCTTGGAGGCAGGGACCCCCTACGAGCAGTACTTC